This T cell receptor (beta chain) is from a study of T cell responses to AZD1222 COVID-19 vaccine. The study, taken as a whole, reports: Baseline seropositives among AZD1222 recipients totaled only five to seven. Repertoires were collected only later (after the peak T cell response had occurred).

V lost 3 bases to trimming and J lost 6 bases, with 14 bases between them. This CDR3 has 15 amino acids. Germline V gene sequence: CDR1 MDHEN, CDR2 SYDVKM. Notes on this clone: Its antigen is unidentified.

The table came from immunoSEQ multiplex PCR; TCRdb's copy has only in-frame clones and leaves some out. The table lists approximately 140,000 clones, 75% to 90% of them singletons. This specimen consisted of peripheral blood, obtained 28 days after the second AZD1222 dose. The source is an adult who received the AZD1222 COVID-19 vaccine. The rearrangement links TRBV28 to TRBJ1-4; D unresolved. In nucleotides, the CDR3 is TGTGCCAGCAGTTTCTCGACTCCGAGGTATGAAAAACTGTTTTTT. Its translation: CASSFSTPRYEKLFF. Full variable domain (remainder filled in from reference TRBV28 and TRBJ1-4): DVKVTQSSRYLVKRTGEKVFLECVQDMDHENMFWYRQDPGLGLRLIYFSYDVKMKEKGDIPEGYSVSREKKERFSLILESASTNQTSMYLCASSFSTPRYEKLFFGSGTQLSVL.